A single sample gave rise to the 32 T cell receptor beta chains below, sequenced in a study of blood T cell repertoires in COVID-19. Repertoires were generated with immunoSEQ multiplex PCR, while TCRdb's copy carries only in-frame clones and drops some. The repertoire holds around 110,000 clones, with about four fifths as singletons. Source material: PBMCs or T cells enriched from blood (not recorded which). The receptors were sampled from a woman in her 30s who had recovered from COVID-19.

CDR3 nucleotides: TGTGCCAGCGGATTCAGGGTCAATTCACCCCTCCACTTT. Translated, it gives CASGFRVNSPLHF. This sequence joins TRBV15 and TRBJ1-6, with D possibly TRBD1 on 5 matching bases. The V gene's germline CDR1 is LNHNV and CDR2 YYDKDF (reference sequence). V was shortened by 10 bases and J by 7 bases, with 14 bases between the two germline ends. The CDR3 covers 13 residues. The full variable domain, completed using reference TRBV15 and TRBJ1-6, is DAMVIQNPRYQVTQFGKPVTLSCSQTLNHNVMYWYQQKSSQAPKLLFHYYDKDFNNEADTPDNFQSRRPNTSFCFLDIRSPGLGDTAMYLCASGFRVNSPLHFGNGTRLTVT.

The rearrangement links TRBV18 to TRBJ2-1; the D gene is possibly TRBD1 (5 bases). V dropped 1 base and J dropped 5 bases, with 12 bases sitting between them. The CDR3 runs to 15 residues. In germline, CDR1 is KGHSH, CDR2 LQKENI. This CDR3 reads CASSPRPGLDNEQFF. CDR3 DNA: TGTGCCAGCTCACCACGGCCAGGGCTCGACAATGAGCAGTTCTTC.

The V and J genes are TRBV28 and TRBJ2-2; 9 bases are shared with TRBD1. Trimming removed 5 bases from V and 3 bases from J; junction bases left unmatched: 4. From germline, CDR1 is MDHEN and CDR2 SYDVKM. The CDR3 has 15 residues. The DNA for the CDR3 is TGTGCCAGCAGTCCGGGGACAGGGTACACCGGGGAGCTGTTTTTT. Encoded protein: CASSPGTGYTGELFF. Based on the CDR3 plus reference TRBV28 and TRBJ2-2, the full variable domain is DVKVTQSSRYLVKRTGEKVFLECVQDMDHENMFWYRQDPGLGLRLIYFSYDVKMKEKGDIPEGYSVSREKKERFSLILESASTNQTSMYLCASSPGTGYTGELFFGEGSRLTVL.

The V call is TRBV9, the J call TRBJ1-5; weak D call: TRBD1 (5 bases). Germline-derived CDR1 and CDR2 are SGDLS and YYNGEE. The V end was cut by 0 bases, the J end by 4 bases, with 11 bases between. The CDR3 runs 15 residues. The DNA for the CDR3 is TGTGCCAGCAGCGTAGGGGGGGAACTGAATCAGCCCCAGCATTTT. As protein: CASSVGGELNQPQHF.

The chain combines TRBV28 with TRBJ2-7; 11 nucleotides match TRBD1. CDR3 length: 16 amino acids. After removal of 4 bases from V and 3 bases from J, the junction contained 8 bases not matched to a gene. CDR1 is MDHEN and CDR2 is SYDVKM in the germline V gene. CDR3 amino acids: CASSSPRDRGSYEQYF. CDR3 nucleotides: TGTGCCAGCAGTTCCCCCCGGGACAGGGGGAGCTACGAGCAGTACTTC.

The V and J genes are TRBV9 and TRBJ2-1, with D maybe TRBD2 (5 bases). Germline-derived CDR1 and CDR2 are SGDLS and YYNGEE. The CDR3 is 14 amino acids. V lost 4 bases and J 5 bases, leaving 13 bases between the germline ends. The CDR3 DNA follows: TGTGCCAGCAGCCAACTAGGAATCCACAATGAGCAGTTCTTC. Translation: CASSQLGIHNEQFF.

This clone was counted between two and nine times. The chain combines TRBV5-4 with TRBJ2-7; 9 bases match TRBD1. V lost 0 bases, J lost 6 bases, and 4 bases stayed unmatched. CDR3 length: 14 amino acids. Germline V gene lookup returns CDR1 SGHNT and CDR2 YYREEE (reference sequence). In DNA, the CDR3 is TGTGCCAGCAGCTTGGACAGGGGGCGAGGCGAGCAGTACTTC. The encoded protein is CASSLDRGRGEQYF.

The chain is built from TRBV30 and TRBJ1-6, with 7 bases fitting TRBD1. With 2 bases clipped from V and 7 bases from J, the junction kept 11 bases outside the gene matches. This CDR3 contains 16 residues. From germline, CDR1 is GTSNPN and CDR2 SVGIG (reference sequence). CDR3 amino acids: CAWSLEKGARNSPLHF. As DNA, the CDR3 is TGTGCCTGGAGTCTGGAGAAGGGGGCGCGAAATTCACCCCTCCACTTT.

The chain links TRBV7-9 to TRBJ2-7, with 15 bases fitting TRBD2. The CDR3 has 18 residues. In germline, CDR1 is SEHNR, CDR2 FQNEAQ (reference sequence). V gave up 3 bases and J gave up 0 bases; unmatched junction bases: 6. In nucleotides, the CDR3 is TGTGCCAGCAGCTTTACCGGGACTAGCGGGAGGTTCTCCTACGAGCAGTACTTC. This translates into CASSFTGTSGRFSYEQYF.

This chain joins TRBV10-1 and TRBJ2-1, with D tentatively TRBD2 (5 bases). This CDR3 is built from 13 residues. The V gene lost 8 bases and the J gene lost 6 bases, with 14 bases spanning the gap. Germline CDR1 reads WNHNN; CDR2 reads SYGVQD (reference sequence). The CDR3 DNA reads TGCGCCAGCCCCGGGGTTCAAACCAATGAGCAGTTCTTC. It codes for CASPGVQTNEQFF.

V is TRBV6-5 and J is TRBJ1-5; 8 bases align to TRBD1. Trimming at V came to 5 bases and at J to 4 bases, leaving 7 bases not matched to a gene. Germline V lookup: CDR1 MNHEY, CDR2 SVGAGI. This CDR3 has 15 residues. DNA for the CDR3: TGTGCCAGCAGTCGCGACAGGGGAAATAATCAGCCCCAGCATTTT. It yields the protein CASSRDRGNNQPQHF.

This clone was seen a handful of times. V and J are TRBV29-1 and TRBJ2-7, with 10 nucleotides matching TRBD2. Germline V CDR1 and CDR2: SQVTM, ANQGSEA. V lost 3 bases and J lost 6; bases outside the gene matches: 2. The CDR3 sequence is 12 residues long. The CDR3 is CSVDSSGSEQYF. CDR3 DNA: TGCAGCGTTGATTCTAGCGGGAGCGAGCAGTACTTC.

This chain uses TRBV2 with TRBJ2-7; tentative D call: TRBD2 (5 bases). Trimming removed 6 bases at V and 4 bases at J, with 10 bases between. Germline CDR1 and CDR2: SNHLY and FYNNEI. The CDR3 sequence is 12 residues long. DNA for the CDR3: TGTGCCAGCAGGATACTAGGTTACGAGCAGTACTTC. This codes for CASRILGYEQYF.

This rearrangement joins TRBV28 to TRBJ2-7, with 12 positions matching TRBD2. CDR3 length equals 16 residues. Germline V lookup: CDR1 MDHEN, CDR2 SYDVKM. With V trimmed by 5 bases and J by 2 bases, 7 bases remained unmatched. CDR3 residues: CASSPTSGSLTYEQYF. The CDR3 DNA reads as TGTGCCAGCAGTCCGACTAGCGGGAGTCTTACCTACGAGCAGTACTTC.

This chain links TRBV7-2 with TRBJ2-3; the match to TRBD2 covers 9 bases. J lost 4 bases, V lost 4 bases, and 3 bases had no gene match. The CDR3 length is 14 residues. Germline assignment: CDR1 SGHTA and CDR2 FQGNSA. The DNA for the CDR3 is TGTGCCAGCAGCTCGGTAGCGGGAGCAGATACGCAGTATTTT. It translates to CASSSVAGADTQYF.

This clone was observed a few times. The chain is built from TRBV18 and TRBJ2-2, with D perhaps matching TRBD1 (5 bases). This CDR3 has 15 amino acids. The germline CDR1 and CDR2 sequences are KGHSH and LQKENI. V lost 2 bases and J 4 bases, leaving 11 bases between the germline ends. The CDR3 sequence: CASSPGARSTGELFF. CDR3 nucleotides: TGTGCCAGCTCACCAGGGGCGCGGAGCACCGGGGAGCTGTTTTTT.

This chain joins TRBV15 and TRBJ1-6, with 10 bases that match TRBD1. CDR1 and CDR2 from the germline V gene are LNHNV and YYDKDF (reference sequence). Trimming at V came to 0 bases and at J to 7 bases, leaving 6 bases not matched to a gene. CDR3 length: 17 residues. The CDR3 coding sequence is TGTGCCACCAGCAGAGATTGGGACAGGGGTCGGAATTCACCCCTCCACTTT. This sequence encodes CATSRDWDRGRNSPLHF.

As regards this clone: The junction does not match germline at one end; this may be a read error. The chain combines TRBV4-2 with TRBJ2-1; 8 bases are a match to TRBD1. The CDR3 sequence is 15 residues long. The V gene's germline CDR1 is LGHNA and CDR2 YNFKEQ. CDR3 amino acids: CASTQGQGPYNEQFF. DNA of the CDR3: TGTGCCAGCACCCAAGGACAGGGCCCCTACAATGAGCAGTTCTTC.

This clone was detected only a few times. J is TRBJ1-1 and V is TRBV19, with 7 bases aligning to TRBD1. Per the germline V gene, CDR1 is LNHDA and CDR2 is SQIVND (reference sequence). V gave up 5 bases and J gave up 3 bases; unmatched junction bases: 9. CDR3 length equals 15 residues. The CDR3 reads CASSDPRTGHTEAFF. The CDR3 DNA reads as TGTGCCAGTAGTGACCCTAGGACAGGACACACTGAAGCTTTCTTT.

The chain carries TRBV5-1 and TRBJ1-4; no reliable D call. The ends were cut back, 2 bases at V and 4 bases at J, with 12 bases in the middle. There are 15 residues in the CDR3. From germline, CDR1 is SGHRS and CDR2 YFSETQ. CDR3 region: CASSLTGSLNEKLFF. The CDR3 DNA is TGCGCCAGCAGCTTAACCGGGAGCCTTAATGAAAAACTGTTTTTT. The full variable domain, in which reference TRBV5-1 and TRBJ1-4 provide the parts outside the CDR3, is KAGVTQTPRYLIKTRGQQVTLSCSPISGHRSVSWYQQTPGQGLQFLFEYFSETQRNKGNFPGRFSGRQFSNSRSEMNVSTLELGDSALYLCASSLTGSLNEKLFFGSGTQLSVL.

This clone is a singleton in its sample. The chain couples TRBV28 to TRBJ2-7, with D tentatively TRBD2 (5 bases). The CDR3 is 14 residues long. Trimming removed 6 bases at V and 2 bases at J, with 14 bases between. Germline CDR1 and CDR2: MDHEN and SYDVKM. CDR3: CASRDSAPTYEQYF. The CDR3 bases are TGTGCCAGCAGAGATAGCGCGCCAACCTACGAGCAGTACTTC.

This rearrangement joins TRBV5-1 to TRBJ1-1, with D perhaps matching TRBD1 (6 bases). The CDR3 is 16 amino acids. The germline V gene has CDR1 SGHRS and CDR2 YFSETQ. Trimming removed 1 base at V and 2 bases at J, with 15 bases between. The CDR3 region has the DNA TGCGCCAGCAGCTTGATTACGGGACAAATAAACACTGAAGCTTTCTTT. The encoded protein is CASSLITGQINTEAFF.

The V and J genes are TRBV6-5 and TRBJ2-7; perhaps TRBD1 as D (5 bases). V was pared by 6 bases and J by 0 bases, with 12 bases between. There are 14 residues in the CDR3. Germline values: CDR1 MNHEY, CDR2 SVGAGI. The CDR3 protein is CASSSRQSSYEQYF. DNA for the CDR3: TGTGCCAGCAGCTCACGACAGTCCTCCTACGAGCAGTACTTC.

This chain joins TRBV28 and TRBJ2-7; 7 nucleotides align to TRBD1. The CDR3 totals 12 residues. Trimming cost V 7 bases and J 2 bases; bases outside gene matches: 2. Germline assignment: CDR1 MDHEN and CDR2 SYDVKM. The CDR3 region is CASMQGAYEQYF. DNA for the CDR3: TGTGCCAGCATGCAGGGGGCCTACGAGCAGTACTTC.

This chain connects TRBV18 to TRBJ1-5; 9 nucleotides match TRBD1. Germline loops: CDR1 KGHSH, CDR2 LQKENI. The J segment lost 2 bases and the V segment lost 1 base, leaving 12 bases of the junction unmatched. The CDR3 spans 19 residues. CDR3 loop: CASSPRLWGQGRGNQPQHF. CDR3 sequence (DNA): TGTGCCAGCTCACCACGGTTATGGGGACAGGGTAGGGGCAATCAGCCCCAGCATTTT.

This chain uses TRBV7-9 with TRBJ1-4, with D perhaps TRBD1 (6 bases). Per the germline V gene, CDR1 is SEHNR and CDR2 is FQNEAQ (reference sequence). V was cut by 6 bases and J by 7 bases, with 21 bases left in between. The CDR3 contains 16 residues. CDR3: CASSRKLGGSGEKLFF. The CDR3 DNA sequence: TGTGCCAGCAGTCGAAAGTTAGGGGGATCGGGTGAAAAACTGTTTTTT.

The chain has TRBV7-2 and TRBJ1-2; maybe TRBD1 (6 bases). The V end was cut by 1 base, the J end by 9 bases, with 18 bases between. This CDR3 has 15 residues. The V gene's germline CDR1 is SGHTA and CDR2 FQGNSA. DNA of the CDR3: TGTGCCAGCAGCTTAGGTGGTGTGGCAGGGGATAGCTACACCTTC. Its translation is CASSLGGVAGDSYTF.

This chain joins TRBV15 and TRBJ2-7; TRBD2 might be the D (5 bases). Germline V lookup: CDR1 LNHNV, CDR2 YYDKDF (reference sequence). V dropped 1 base and J dropped 3 bases, with 13 bases sitting between them. This CDR3 region has 15 residues. CDR3 protein: CATSRVRGTVYEQYF. The CDR3 nucleotides read TGTGCCACCAGCAGAGTTCGGGGTACGGTCTACGAGCAGTACTTC.

This clone was recorded once. The rearrangement links TRBV29-1 to TRBJ2-2, with 7 bases identical to TRBD1. The V segment lost 1 base and the J segment 6 bases; nucleotides outside the gene matches: 5. The germline V gene encodes CDR1 SQVTM and CDR2 ANQGSEA. The CDR3 runs to 14 residues. The CDR3, as DNA: TGCAGCGTTGAAGTGGGGGACAGCCCCGGGGAGCTGTTTTTT. Protein product: CSVEVGDSPGELFF.

The V and J genes are TRBV4-1 and TRBJ2-3; no clear D gene. Germline values: CDR1 MGHRA, CDR2 YSYEKL. V lost 5 bases to trimming and J lost 2 bases, with 8 bases between them. The CDR3 extends over 13 amino acids. The CDR3 DNA follows: TGCGCCAGCAGCTTGACTTACACAGATACGCAGTATTTT. Its protein product is CASSLTYTDTQYF.

The chain uses TRBV11-3 and TRBJ2-4, with a weak D call TRBD1 (6 bases). Between the trimmed V and J ends, which lost 1 base and 0 bases, there was a span of 7 bases. CDR1 and CDR2 from the germline V gene are SGHNT and YENEEA. This CDR3 spans 15 amino acids. CDR3: CASSLGGPAKNIQYF. The CDR3 bases are TGTGCCAGCAGCTTAGGGGGGCCAGCCAAAAACATTCAGTACTTC.

This clone occurred once. The genes are TRBV14 and TRBJ1-3; 9 nucleotides agree with TRBD1. V was clipped by 4 bases and J by 5 bases; unmatched bases: 12. This CDR3 has 17 residues. CDR1 is SGHDN and CDR2 is FVKESK in the germline V gene. Written as DNA, the CDR3 is TGTGCCAGCAGCCCCACTACCCACAGGGGGCTACGAAACACCATATATTTT. Translation: CASSPTTHRGLRNTIYF.